This entry is about one T cell receptor (beta chain). The antigen remains unidentified. This specimen comes from a study of CD8 T cells in ankylosing spondylitis. Study-level points and caveats: Clones linked to disease were reported to show significant enrichment in matched ankylosing spondylitis synovial fluid. CD8+ by phenotype, disease-linked clones were relatively rare in peripheral blood. About 8 highly homologous variants made up a TCR beta motif, and this motif appeared characteristic of ankylosing spondylitis blood. Reactive arthritis synovial fluid and blood were previously reported to contain some motif variants.

Making the TCR beta libraries involved quantitative 5'-RACE with molecular barcodes. One entry per CDR3 protein results from TCRdb running MiXCR on the 5' RACE reads. The sample lists hundreds of thousands of distinct CDR3 sequences, 10% to 15% seen once, with around 0.51% in the top ten. The germline gives CDR1 SGHRS, CDR2 YFSETQ. This CDR3 contains 16 residues. Trimming at V came to 0 bases and at J to 8 bases, leaving 9 bases not matched to a gene. This clonotype originated in a male donor with ankylosing spondylitis. V gene TRBV5-1 combines with J gene TRBJ2-1, with 9 bases identical to TRBD1. Sample: blood, either unsorted or a sorted T cell fraction (not recorded which). The CDR3 coding sequence is TGCGCCAGCAGCTTGGCCAATGACAGGGGGTACGATGAGCAGTTCTTC. Protein product: CASSLANDRGYDEQFF.